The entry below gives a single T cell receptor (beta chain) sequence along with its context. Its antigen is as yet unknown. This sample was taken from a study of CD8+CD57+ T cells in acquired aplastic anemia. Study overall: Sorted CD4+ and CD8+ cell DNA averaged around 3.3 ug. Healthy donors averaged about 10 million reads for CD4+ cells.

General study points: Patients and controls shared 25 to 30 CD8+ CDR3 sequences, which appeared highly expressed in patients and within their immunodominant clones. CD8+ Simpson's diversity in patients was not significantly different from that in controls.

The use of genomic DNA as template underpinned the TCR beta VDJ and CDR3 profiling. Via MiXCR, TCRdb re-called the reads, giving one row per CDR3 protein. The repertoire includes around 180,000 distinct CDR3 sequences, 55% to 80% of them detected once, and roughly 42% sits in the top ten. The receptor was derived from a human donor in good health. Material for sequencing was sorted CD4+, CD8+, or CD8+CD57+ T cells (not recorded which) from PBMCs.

CDR3 sequence reads: CSAEDADTQYF. CDR3 bases: TGCAGTGCGGAGGACGCAGATACGCAGTATTTT. This sequence joins TRBV20-1 and TRBJ2-3; a weak D match, TRBD2 (5 bases). The CDR3 covers 11 residues. Between the trimmed V and J ends, which lost 6 bases and 4 bases, there was a span of 8 bases. From germline, CDR1 is DFQATT and CDR2 SNEGSKA (reference sequence).